This section outlines one TCR beta chain sequence together with its context. This entry is derived from a study of blood T cell repertoires in COVID-19. Study-wide context: Material from acute and convalescent COVID-19 was sourced from the United States, Italy and Spain. From T cells, B-cell-depleted T cells, or PBMCs came the material, which was cDNA or gDNA.

Original data processing: The authors estimated nucleated cell counts from reference gene primer amplification. Profiled with immunoSEQ multiplex PCR; TCRdb holds only in-frame clones, not every one. From that table come the V and J calls and clone size; the DNA was used to work out D and trimming. The sample shows roughly 66,000 clones, 65% to 90% of them seen only once. Trimming left V 2 bases short and J 4 bases short, with 11 bases between. This CDR3 is 14 amino acids long. Germline V CDR1 and CDR2: MNHEY, SVGAGI. The rearrangement uses TRBV6-5 and TRBJ1-1; tentative D call: TRBD1 (6 bases). This TCR was recovered from a man between 60 and 75 years old with acute or convalescent COVID-19. The sequenced sample was peripheral blood. CDR3 protein: CASSYVQGGTEAFF. The CDR3 DNA follows: TGTGCCAGCAGTTACGTTCAAGGGGGCACTGAAGCTTTCTTT.